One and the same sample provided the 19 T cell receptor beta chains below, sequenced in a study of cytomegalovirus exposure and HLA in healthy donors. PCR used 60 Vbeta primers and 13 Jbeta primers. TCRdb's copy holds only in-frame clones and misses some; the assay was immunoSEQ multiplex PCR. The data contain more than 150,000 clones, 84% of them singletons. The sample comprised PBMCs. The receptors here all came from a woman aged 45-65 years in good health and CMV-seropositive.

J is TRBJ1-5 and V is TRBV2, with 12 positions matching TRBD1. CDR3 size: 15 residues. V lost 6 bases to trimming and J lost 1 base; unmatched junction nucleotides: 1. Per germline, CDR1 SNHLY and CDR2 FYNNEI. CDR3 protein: CASRGTGGSNQPQHF. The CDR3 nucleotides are TGTGCCAGCAGGGGGACAGGGGGCAGCAATCAGCCCCAGCATTTT.

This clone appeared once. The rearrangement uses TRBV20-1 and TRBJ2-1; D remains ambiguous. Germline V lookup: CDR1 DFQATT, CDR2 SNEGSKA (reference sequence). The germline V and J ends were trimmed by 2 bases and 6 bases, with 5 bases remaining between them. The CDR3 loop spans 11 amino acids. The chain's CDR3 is CSARQLNEQFF. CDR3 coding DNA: TGCAGTGCTAGACAACTCAATGAGCAGTTCTTC.

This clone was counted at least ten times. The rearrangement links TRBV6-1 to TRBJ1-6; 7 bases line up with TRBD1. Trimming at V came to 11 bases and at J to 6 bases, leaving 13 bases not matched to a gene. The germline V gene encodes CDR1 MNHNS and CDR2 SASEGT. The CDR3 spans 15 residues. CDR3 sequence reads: CAGGLETGANSPLHF. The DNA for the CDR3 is TGTGCCGGGGGACTTGAAACAGGGGCTAATTCACCCCTCCACTTT.

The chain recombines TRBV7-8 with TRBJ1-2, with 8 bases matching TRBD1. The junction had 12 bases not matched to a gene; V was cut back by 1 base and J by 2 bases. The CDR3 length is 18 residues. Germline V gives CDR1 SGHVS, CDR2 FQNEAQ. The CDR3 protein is CASSLGTGRLEANYGYTF. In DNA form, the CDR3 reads TGTGCCAGCAGCTTAGGGACAGGGAGGTTAGAAGCGAACTATGGCTACACCTTC.

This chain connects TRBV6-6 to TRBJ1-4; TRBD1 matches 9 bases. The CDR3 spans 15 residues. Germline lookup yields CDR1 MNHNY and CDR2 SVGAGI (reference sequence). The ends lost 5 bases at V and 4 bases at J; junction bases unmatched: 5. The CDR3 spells CASSPGQGFNEKLFF. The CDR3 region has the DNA TGTGCCAGCAGTCCCGGACAGGGGTTTAATGAAAAACTGTTTTTT.

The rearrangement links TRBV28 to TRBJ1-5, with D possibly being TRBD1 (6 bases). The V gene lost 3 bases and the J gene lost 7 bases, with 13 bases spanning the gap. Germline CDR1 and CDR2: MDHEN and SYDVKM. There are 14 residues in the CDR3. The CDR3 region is CASSFGLGTQPQHF. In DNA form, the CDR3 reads TGTGCCAGCAGTTTCGGTTTAGGGACACAGCCCCAGCATTTT. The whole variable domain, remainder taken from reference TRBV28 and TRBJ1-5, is DVKVTQSSRYLVKRTGEKVFLECVQDMDHENMFWYRQDPGLGLRLIYFSYDVKMKEKGDIPEGYSVSREKKERFSLILESASTNQTSMYLCASSFGLGTQPQHFGDGTRLSIL.

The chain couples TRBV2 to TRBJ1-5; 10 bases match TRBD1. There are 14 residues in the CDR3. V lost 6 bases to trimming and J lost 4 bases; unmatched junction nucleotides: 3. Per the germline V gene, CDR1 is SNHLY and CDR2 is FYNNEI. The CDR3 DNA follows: TGTGCCAGCAGCCCGGGACAGGGGAATCAGCCCCAGCATTTT. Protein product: CASSPGQGNQPQHF.

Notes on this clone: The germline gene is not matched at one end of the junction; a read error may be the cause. In nucleotides, the CDR3 is TGTGCCAGCAATGAAATCCAGGTGAACACTGAAGCTTTCTTT. Translating it yields CASNEIQVNTEAFF. The chain is built from TRBV2 and TRBJ1-1, with D hard to call. The CDR3 is 14 amino acids. The germline CDR1 and CDR2 sequences are SNHLY and FYNNEI.

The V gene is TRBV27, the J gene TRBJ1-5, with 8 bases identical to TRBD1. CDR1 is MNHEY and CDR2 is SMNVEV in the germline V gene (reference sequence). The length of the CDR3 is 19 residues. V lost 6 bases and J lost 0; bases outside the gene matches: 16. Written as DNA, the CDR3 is TGTGCCAGCAGCCGATCAGGGGGAGCAGGGGGCTCTAGCAATCAGCCCCAGCATTTT. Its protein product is CASSRSGGAGGSSNQPQHF.

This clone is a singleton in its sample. The CDR3 nucleotides read TGTGCCAGCAGTTTATCCAGGGGGAGAAAAGCTTTCTTT. Its translation is CASSLSRGRKAFF. V is TRBV28 and J is TRBJ1-1, with 7 bases lining up with TRBD1. J was trimmed by 9 bases and V by 1 base; bases with no gene match: 5. CDR1 and CDR2 from the germline V gene are MDHEN and SYDVKM. The CDR3 has 13 amino acids.

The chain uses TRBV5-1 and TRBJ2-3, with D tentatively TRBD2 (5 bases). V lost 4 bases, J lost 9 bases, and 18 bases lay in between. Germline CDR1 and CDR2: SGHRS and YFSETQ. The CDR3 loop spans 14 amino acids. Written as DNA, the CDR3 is TGCGCCAGCAGCCCGACCCAGGACGGGAAAACGCAGTATTTT. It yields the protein CASSPTQDGKTQYF.

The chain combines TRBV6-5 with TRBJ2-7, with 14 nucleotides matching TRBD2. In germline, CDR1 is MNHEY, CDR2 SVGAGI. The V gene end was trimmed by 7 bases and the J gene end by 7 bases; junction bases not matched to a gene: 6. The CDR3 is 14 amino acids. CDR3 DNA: TGTGCCAGCAACCGACTAGCGGGGGGGCAAGAGCAGTACTTC. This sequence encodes CASNRLAGGQEQYF.

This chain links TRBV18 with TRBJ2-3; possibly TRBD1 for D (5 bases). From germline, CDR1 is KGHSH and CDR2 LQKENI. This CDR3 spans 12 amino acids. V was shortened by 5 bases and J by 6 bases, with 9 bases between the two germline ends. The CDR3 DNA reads TGTGCCAGCTCATCAAAGGGGGATACGCAGTATTTT. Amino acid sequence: CASSSKGDTQYF.

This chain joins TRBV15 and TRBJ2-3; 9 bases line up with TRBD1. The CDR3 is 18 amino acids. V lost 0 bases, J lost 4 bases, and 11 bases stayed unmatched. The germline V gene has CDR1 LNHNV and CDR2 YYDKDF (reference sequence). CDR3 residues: CATSREVRGQGSSDTQYF. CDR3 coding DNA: TGTGCCACCAGCAGAGAAGTGAGGGGACAGGGCTCGTCAGATACGCAGTATTTT.

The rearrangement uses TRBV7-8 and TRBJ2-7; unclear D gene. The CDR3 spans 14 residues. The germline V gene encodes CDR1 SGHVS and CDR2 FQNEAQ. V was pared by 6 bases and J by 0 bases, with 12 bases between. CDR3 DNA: TGTGCCAGCAGTCCAACCACGGTCTCCTACGAGCAGTACTTC. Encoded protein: CASSPTTVSYEQYF.

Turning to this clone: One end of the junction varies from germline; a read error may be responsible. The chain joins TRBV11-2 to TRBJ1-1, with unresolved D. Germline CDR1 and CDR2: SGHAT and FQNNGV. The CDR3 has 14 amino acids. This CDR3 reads CASSHATANTEAFF. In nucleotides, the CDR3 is TGCGCCAGCAGCCACGCCACAGCGAACACTGAAGCTTTCTTT.

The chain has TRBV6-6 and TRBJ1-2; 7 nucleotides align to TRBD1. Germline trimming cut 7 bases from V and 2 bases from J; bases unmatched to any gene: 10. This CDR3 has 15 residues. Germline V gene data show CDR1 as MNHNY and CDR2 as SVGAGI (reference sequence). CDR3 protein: CASTPTPGQNYGYTF. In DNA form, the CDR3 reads TGTGCCAGCACCCCGACTCCGGGACAGAACTATGGCTACACCTTC.

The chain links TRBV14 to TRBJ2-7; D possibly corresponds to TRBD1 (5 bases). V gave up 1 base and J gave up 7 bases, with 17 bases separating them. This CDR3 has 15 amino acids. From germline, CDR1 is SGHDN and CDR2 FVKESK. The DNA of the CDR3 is TGTGCCAGCAGCCAAGGCCTTCCAGGGTTTTGGGAGCAGTACTTC. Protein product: CASSQGLPGFWEQYF. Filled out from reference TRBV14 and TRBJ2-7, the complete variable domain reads EAGVTQFPSHSVIEKGQTVTLRCDPISGHDNLYWYRRVMGKEIKFLLHFVKESKQDESGMPNNRFLAERTGGTYSTLKVQPAELEDSGVYFCASSQGLPGFWEQYFGPGTRLTVT.

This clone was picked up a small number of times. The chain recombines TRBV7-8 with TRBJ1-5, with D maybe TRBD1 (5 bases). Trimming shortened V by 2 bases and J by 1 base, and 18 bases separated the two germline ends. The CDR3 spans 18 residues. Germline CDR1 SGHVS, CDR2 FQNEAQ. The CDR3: CASSLSTGGATSNQPQHF. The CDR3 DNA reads TGTGCCAGCAGCTTAAGTACAGGCGGGGCAACGAGCAATCAGCCCCAGCATTTT.